Following are 3 T cell receptor beta chains from one sample sequenced in a study of shared clonotypes between healthy human individuals. Using immunoSEQ multiplex PCR, the repertoire was profiled, and TCRdb retains in-frame clones only, with some absent. The data contain 650,000 to 750,000 clones, about two thirds of them singletons. The sequenced sample was memory CD4+ T cells sorted from blood. Subset here: CD45RA-negative fraction. These receptors were obtained from a woman in her twenties or thirties in good health.

This chain joins TRBV19 and TRBJ1-1; the D gene is possibly TRBD1 (6 bases). Germline V lookup: CDR1 LNHDA, CDR2 SQIVND (reference sequence). This CDR3 has 12 residues. With 7 bases removed from V and 7 bases from J, the gap between germline ends came to 13 bases. CDR3 protein: CASNDRNDEAFF. In nucleotides, the CDR3 is TGTGCCAGTAATGACAGGAACGATGAAGCTTTCTTT.

The V call is TRBV15, the J call TRBJ1-5; D is ambiguous. With 6 bases removed from V and 2 bases from J, the gap between germline ends came to 11 bases. The CDR3 totals 14 residues. Germline CDR1 is LNHNV and CDR2 is YYDKDF (reference sequence). The CDR3 DNA sequence: TGTGCCACCAGTGACCGAAAGGGCAATCAGCCCCAGCATTTT. As protein: CATSDRKGNQPQHF. The whole variable domain, remainder taken from reference TRBV15 and TRBJ1-5, is DAMVIQNPRYQVTQFGKPVTLSCSQTLNHNVMYWYQQKSSQAPKLLFHYYDKDFNNEADTPDNFQSRRPNTSFCFLDIRSPGLGDTAMYLCATSDRKGNQPQHFGDGTRLSIL.

The gene calls are TRBV6-5 and TRBJ1-1; tentative D call: TRBD1 (6 bases). The CDR3 runs 11 residues. The V end was cut by 3 bases, the J end by 8 bases, with 7 bases between. The germline gives CDR1 MNHEY, CDR2 SVGAGI. DNA of the CDR3: TGTGCCAGCAGTTATAGGGGGGAAGCTTTCTTT. Translated, it gives CASSYRGEAFF.